This T cell receptor (beta chain) appears in the sequencing data of a study of T cell responses to AZD1222 COVID-19 vaccine. TCRdb's table, derived via immunoSEQ multiplex PCR, lists solely in-frame clones and lacks some. The table includes approximately 100,000 clones, around 94% detected once. The V gene's germline CDR1 is MDHEN and CDR2 SYDVKM. This CDR3 is 15 amino acids long. V shed 6 bases, J shed 0 bases, and the junction held 5 bases outside the gene matches. The study's findings and limits: The donors showed a predominance of white British ancestry and of females, with possible underestimation of clonal diversity. Nearly half of unique spike-specific TCRs reportedly avoided B.1.351 and B.1.1.7 mutated regions. Baseline serostatus was positive in only a handful of AZD1222 recipients.

Notes on this clone: Its antigen is not identified.

Sequenced here: peripheral blood, sampled on day 0 of AZD1222 vaccination. This chain uses TRBV28 with TRBJ1-5; 7 nucleotides align to TRBD1. This clonotype originated in an adult in good health. CDR3 amino acids: CASRAPGGSNQPQHF. The DNA for the CDR3 is TGTGCCAGCAGAGCTCCAGGGGGTAGCAATCAGCCCCAGCATTTT. Full variable domain (missing parts from reference TRBV28 and TRBJ1-5): DVKVTQSSRYLVKRTGEKVFLECVQDMDHENMFWYRQDPGLGLRLIYFSYDVKMKEKGDIPEGYSVSREKKERFSLILESASTNQTSMYLCASRAPGGSNQPQHFGDGTRLSIL.